The T cell receptor (beta chain) under discussion was sequenced for a study of blood T cell repertoires in COVID-19. Study at large: The origin of the acute and convalescent COVID-19 samples was the United States, Italy and Spain. PBMCs, B-cell-depleted T cells, or T cells were the source of the cDNA or gDNA that made up the material.

The V gene end was trimmed by 3 bases and the J gene end by 1 base; junction bases not matched to a gene: 6. The CDR3 is 15 residues long. CDR1 and CDR2 (germline): SNHLY, FYNNEI. Data came from immunoSEQ multiplex PCR; TCRdb stores just in-frame clones and leaves some out. Seen here are 300,000 to 400,000 clones, around nine tenths observed once, and the top ten hold over 0.9%. Adults between about 18 and 89 years of age took part from under 25 US areas. Participants' reported clinical history set cohort assignment. Comments on this clone: The same CDR3 is also encoded by other DNA sequences in this sample.

The chain combines TRBV2 with TRBJ2-7; TRBD2 agrees at 7 bases. The sequencing sample was made of PBMCs or T cells enriched from blood (not recorded which). The origin of this receptor is a woman aged 25 to 39 with acute COVID-19. CDR3: CASSEGRGGSYEQYF. The DNA for the CDR3 is TGTGCCAGCAGTGAGGGGAGGGGCGGGTCCTACGAGCAGTACTTC. Supplemented by reference TRBV2 and TRBJ2-7, the full variable domain reads EPEVTQTPSHQVTQMGQEVILRCVPISNHLYFYWYRQILGQKVEFLVSFYNNEISEKSEIFDDQFSVERPDGSNFTLKIRSTKLEDSAMYFCASSEGRGGSYEQYFGPGTRLTVT.